Each of the 3 T cell receptor beta chains below was sequenced from the same sample in a study of T-cell reconstitution after alpha-beta-depleted transplantation in children listed by TCRdb under 2016. Library preparation used PCR. Sequenced using an Illumina HiSeq 2500. TCR libraries were prepared with molecular barcoding, using unique molecular identifiers to normalize TCRbeta repertoire quantification. Clones were called with MiXCR by TCRdb after fastp trimmed the public reads at Q25, and only in-frame beta chains were retained. All rows with the same CDR3 protein become a single entry with the most common DNA and genes. Recorded for this sample are about 460,000 distinct CDR3 sequences; roughly an eighth of them occurred a single time. Jointly, the top ten make up roughly 5.4% of the sample. The specimen comprised PBMCs from the stem cell graft donor, sampled from the stem cell graft. The receptors shown here come from a human donor who donated a stem cell graft to a child with combined immunodeficiency.

In its sample, this clonotype was seen a few times. The V gene is TRBV5-5, the J gene TRBJ1-5, with 8 bases matching TRBD1. From germline, CDR1 is SGHKS and CDR2 YYEKEE (reference sequence). With 4 bases clipped from V and 7 bases from J, the junction kept 7 bases outside the gene matches. This CDR3 contains 14 residues. CDR3 residues: CASSLSGGAQPQHF. CDR3 bases: TGTGCCAGCAGCCTCTCAGGGGGCGCGCAGCCCCAGCATTTT.

The V call is TRBV10-3, the J call TRBJ2-7; the D is unclear. Trimming removed 8 bases from V and 2 bases from J, with 19 bases in between. The CDR3 spans 15 residues. The germline CDR1 and CDR2 sequences are ENHRY and SYGVKD. The CDR3 loop is CAIRTLGGRPYEQYF. CDR3 DNA sequence: TGTGCCATCCGTACTCTCGGTGGCAGGCCCTACGAGCAGTACTTC.

The chain has TRBV12-3 or TRBV12-4 and TRBJ2-2; possible D gene TRBD1, 6 bases. The CDR3 consists of 15 residues. Trimming took off 7 bases at V and 1 base at J, with 13 bases between the two ends. CDR3 in amino acids: CASNLRGMNTGELFF. CDR3 DNA: TGTGCCAGCAACCTAAGGGGGATGAACACCGGGGAGCTGTTTTTT.